The 7 T cell receptor beta chains below all came from one sample that was sequenced in a study of cytomegalovirus exposure and HLA in healthy donors. Use of 60 Vbeta and 13 Jbeta primers characterized the PCR. Produced via immunoSEQ multiplex PCR; TCRdb's table is partial and in-frame only. Of 120,000 to 150,000 clones listed, over 60% are singletons. The sequenced material came from PBMCs. The origin of the receptors is a woman aged 60-75 years in good health and CMV-seronegative.

The chain links TRBV6-5 to TRBJ1-4; 7 positions match TRBD1. The CDR3 has 14 residues. The germline V gene encodes CDR1 MNHEY and CDR2 SVGAGI. J lost 8 bases, V lost 5 bases, and 8 bases had no gene match. The CDR3 DNA reads TGTGCCAGCAGTGAAGGGGGCTCCTACGAAAAACTGTTTTTT. Protein: CASSEGGSYEKLFF.

This clone was detected only a few times. The chain carries TRBV7-9 and TRBJ1-6; 9 positions match TRBD1. V trimming: 4 bases; J trimming: 0 bases; junction bases outside the gene matches: 7. The CDR3 runs 18 residues. Germline assignment: CDR1 SEHNR and CDR2 FQNEAQ (reference sequence). CDR3 amino acids: CASSSGTGIASYNSPLHF. The DNA for the CDR3 is TGTGCCAGCAGCTCCGGGACAGGGATTGCCTCCTATAATTCACCCCTCCACTTT.

Only a few counts were recorded for this clone. The rearrangement links TRBV29-1 to TRBJ1-5, with D unresolved. The CDR3 runs to 13 residues. Trimming shortened V by 4 bases and J by 6 bases, and 13 bases separated the two germline ends. The germline CDR1 and CDR2 sequences are SQVTM and ANQGSEA. The CDR3 protein is CSVAEGLFQPQHF. CDR3 DNA: TGCAGCGTTGCGGAGGGCTTATTTCAGCCCCAGCATTTT.

This clone was seen ten or more times. The gene calls are TRBV5-1 and TRBJ2-5, with TRBD2 identical over 10 bases. From germline, CDR1 is SGHRS and CDR2 YFSETQ. This CDR3 has 16 residues. V was pared by 1 base and J by 3 bases, with 6 bases of the junction left unmatched. CDR3: CASSLRLAGEKETQYF. The CDR3 DNA reads as TGCGCCAGCAGCTTGAGGCTAGCGGGGGAGAAAGAGACCCAGTACTTC.

V and J are TRBV9 and TRBJ2-1; a possible D gene is TRBD2 (7 bases). The V and J ends lost 2 bases and 0 bases respectively, with 21 bases between them. The CDR3 consists of 19 residues. Per the germline V gene, CDR1 is SGDLS and CDR2 is YYNGEE. CDR3 sequence: CASSVRPGRGASSYNEQFF. The CDR3 DNA is TGTGCCAGCAGCGTTCGGCCCGGCCGGGGGGCAAGCTCCTACAATGAGCAGTTCTTC. The full variable domain, its missing parts supplied by reference TRBV9 and TRBJ2-1, is DSGVTQTPKHLITATGQRVTLRCSPRSGDLSVYWYQQSLDQGLQFLIQYYNGEERAKGNILERFSAQQFPDLHSELNLSSLELGDSALYFCASSVRPGRGASSYNEQFFGPGTRLTVL.

This clone was counted a few times. The rearrangement uses TRBV6-1 and TRBJ2-1; the match to TRBD1 covers 7 bases. This CDR3 is 15 amino acids long. The V gene end was trimmed by 4 bases and the J gene end by 5 bases; junction bases not matched to a gene: 8. Germline-derived CDR1 and CDR2 are MNHNS and SASEGT. The CDR3 region has the DNA TGTGCCAGCAGTGCCTTCGGGGACAGACACAATGAGCAGTTCTTC. It yields the protein CASSAFGDRHNEQFF.

This clone was seen once. This rearrangement joins TRBV2 to TRBJ2-4; possibly TRBD2 for D (5 bases). The CDR3 has 12 amino acids. The germline V gene encodes CDR1 SNHLY and CDR2 FYNNEI. Trimming removed 6 bases from V and 8 bases from J, with 11 bases in between. This CDR3 is CASRRTEDIQYF. The DNA for the CDR3 is TGTGCCAGCAGGCGGACTGAAGACATTCAGTACTTC.